The next 7 T cell receptor beta chains were all read from a single sample in a study of long-term antiretroviral therapy in people with HIV. With survey level as its setting, the immunoSEQ assay was v3.0. Libraries were prepared by immunoSEQ multiplex PCR; TCRdb keeps only in-frame clonotypes and omits some of them. This table has about 17,000 clones, approximately 85% appearing once. This sample comprised unsorted PBMCs, obtained at the start of antiretroviral therapy. The receptors come from a man between 25 and 39 years old with HIV.

The chain recombines TRBV15 with TRBJ2-2, with TRBD1 matching over 8 bases. The V gene end was trimmed by 5 bases and the J gene end by 5 bases; junction bases not matched to a gene: 4. Per germline, CDR1 LNHNV and CDR2 YYDKDF (reference sequence). The length of the CDR3 is 14 residues. CDR3 coding DNA: TGTGCCACCAGCGACAGGGGCGAGACCGGGGAGCTGTTTTTT. Protein sequence: CATSDRGETGELFF.

This chain connects TRBV14 to TRBJ2-3; a possible D gene is TRBD1 (5 bases). The V and J ends lost 0 bases and 2 bases respectively, with 12 bases between them. Per the germline V gene, CDR1 is SGHDN and CDR2 is FVKESK. There are 16 residues in the CDR3. The CDR3 DNA reads TGTGCCAGCAGCCAAGAGTGGGGCCGAGTCACAGATACGCAGTATTTT. Translated, it gives CASSQEWGRVTDTQYF.

The genes are TRBV27 and TRBJ2-3; D not resolved. With 1 base removed from V and 4 bases from J, the gap between germline ends came to 9 bases. Germline V gene sequence: CDR1 MNHEY, CDR2 SMNVEV (reference sequence). The CDR3 consists of 14 residues. CDR3 bases: TGTGCCAGCAGTTTATTGGGGATCGCAGATACGCAGTATTTT. Protein: CASSLLGIADTQYF.

The rearrangement joins TRBV5-1 to TRBJ2-6; D is undetermined. The V end was cut by 7 bases, the J end by 0 bases, with 8 bases between. The CDR3 is 14 amino acids. Germline loops: CDR1 SGHRS, CDR2 YFSETQ. CDR3 in amino acids: CASGLSSGANVLTF. The CDR3 DNA reads TGCGCCAGCGGTCTTTCCTCTGGGGCCAACGTCCTGACTTTC.

This clone has just a few counts. V usage is TRBV5-6 and J usage is TRBJ2-1; 16 bases match TRBD2. Per the germline V gene, CDR1 is SGHDT and CDR2 is YYEEEE. V shed 0 bases and J 3 bases; nucleotides not matched to a gene: 6. This CDR3 is built from 19 residues. The CDR3 loop is CASSLEGLAGGASYNEQFF. As DNA, the CDR3 is TGTGCCAGCAGCTTGGAGGGACTAGCGGGAGGGGCGAGCTACAATGAGCAGTTCTTC.

This rearrangement joins TRBV11-2 to TRBJ2-1; no clear D. Trimming took off 1 base at V and 0 bases at J, with 7 bases between the two ends. From germline, CDR1 is SGHAT and CDR2 FQNNGV. The CDR3 is 15 amino acids. The CDR3 region has the DNA TGTGCCAGCAGCTTAGGGGCGGACTCCTACAATGAGCAGTTCTTC. Its translation is CASSLGADSYNEQFF.

J is TRBJ2-2 and V is TRBV5-6; TRBD1 matches 9 bases. Trimming cost V 2 bases and J 6 bases; bases outside gene matches: 5. The CDR3 contains 15 residues. Germline V lookup: CDR1 SGHDT, CDR2 YYEEEE. The CDR3 region has the DNA TGTGCCAGCAGCTTCGGGACAGGGTGGTCCGGGGAGCTGTTTTTT. Amino acids: CASSFGTGWSGELFF.